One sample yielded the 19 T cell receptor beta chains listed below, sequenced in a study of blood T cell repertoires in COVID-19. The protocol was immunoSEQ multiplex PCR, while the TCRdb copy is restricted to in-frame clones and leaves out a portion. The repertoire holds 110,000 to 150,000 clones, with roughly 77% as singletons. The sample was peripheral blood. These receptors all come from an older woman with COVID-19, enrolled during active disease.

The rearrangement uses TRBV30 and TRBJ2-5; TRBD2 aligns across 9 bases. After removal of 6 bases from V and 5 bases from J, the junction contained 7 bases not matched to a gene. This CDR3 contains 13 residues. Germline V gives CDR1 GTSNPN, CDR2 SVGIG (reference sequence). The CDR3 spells CACGGLAKETQYF. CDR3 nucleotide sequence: TGTGCCTGCGGGGGACTAGCTAAGGAGACCCAGTACTTC. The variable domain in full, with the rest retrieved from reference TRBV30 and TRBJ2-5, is SQTIHQWPATLVQPVGSPLSLECTVEGTSNPNLYWYRQAAGRGLQLLFYSVGIGQISSEVPQNLSASRPQDRQFILSSKKLLLSDSGFYLCACGGLAKETQYFGPGTRLLVL.

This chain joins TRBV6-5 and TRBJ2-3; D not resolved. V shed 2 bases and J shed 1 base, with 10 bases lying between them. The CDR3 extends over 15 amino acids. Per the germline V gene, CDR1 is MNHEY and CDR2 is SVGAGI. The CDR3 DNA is TGTGCCAGCAGTTACGGTTCGTCGGGCACAGATACGCAGTATTTT. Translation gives CASSYGSSGTDTQYF.

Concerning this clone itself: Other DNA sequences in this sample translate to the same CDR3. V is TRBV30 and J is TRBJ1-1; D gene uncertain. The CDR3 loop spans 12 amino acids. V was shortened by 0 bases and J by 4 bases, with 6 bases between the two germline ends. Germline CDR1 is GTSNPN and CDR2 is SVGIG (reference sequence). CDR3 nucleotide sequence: TGTGCCTGGAGTGTACGGGGCACTGAAGCTTTCTTT. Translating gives CAWSVRGTEAFF.

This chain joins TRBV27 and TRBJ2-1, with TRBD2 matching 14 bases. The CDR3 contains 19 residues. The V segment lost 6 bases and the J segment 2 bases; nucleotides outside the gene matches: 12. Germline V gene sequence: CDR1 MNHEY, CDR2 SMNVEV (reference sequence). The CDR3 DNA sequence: TGTGCCAGCAGCAGCTCGGGACTAGCGGGGGCTAGTCCCTACAATGAGCAGTTCTTC. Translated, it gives CASSSSGLAGASPYNEQFF.

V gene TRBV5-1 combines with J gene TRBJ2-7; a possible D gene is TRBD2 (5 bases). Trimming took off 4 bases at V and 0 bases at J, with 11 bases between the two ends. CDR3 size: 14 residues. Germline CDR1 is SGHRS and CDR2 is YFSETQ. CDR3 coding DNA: TGCGCCAGCAGCCCCATAGGGAGCTCCTACGAGCAGTACTTC. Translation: CASSPIGSSYEQYF.

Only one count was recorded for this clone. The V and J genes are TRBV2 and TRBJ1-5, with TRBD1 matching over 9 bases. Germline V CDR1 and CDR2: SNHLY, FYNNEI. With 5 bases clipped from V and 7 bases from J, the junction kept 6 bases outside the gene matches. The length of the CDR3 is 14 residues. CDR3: CASSRDRDGQPQHF. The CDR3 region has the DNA TGTGCCAGCAGTAGGGACAGGGATGGACAGCCCCAGCATTTT.

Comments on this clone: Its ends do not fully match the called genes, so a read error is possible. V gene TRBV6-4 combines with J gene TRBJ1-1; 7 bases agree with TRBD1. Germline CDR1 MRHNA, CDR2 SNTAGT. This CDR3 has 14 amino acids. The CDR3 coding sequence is TGTGCCAGCAGTAACTCCAGCAGGGGGACTGAAGCTTTCTTT. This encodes CASSNSSRGTEAFF.

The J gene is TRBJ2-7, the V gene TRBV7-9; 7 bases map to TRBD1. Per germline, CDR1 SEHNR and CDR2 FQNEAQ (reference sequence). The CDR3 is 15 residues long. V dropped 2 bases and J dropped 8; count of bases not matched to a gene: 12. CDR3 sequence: CASSLTSGTARKQYF. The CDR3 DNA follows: TGTGCCAGCAGCTTAACTTCCGGGACAGCCAGAAAGCAGTACTTC.

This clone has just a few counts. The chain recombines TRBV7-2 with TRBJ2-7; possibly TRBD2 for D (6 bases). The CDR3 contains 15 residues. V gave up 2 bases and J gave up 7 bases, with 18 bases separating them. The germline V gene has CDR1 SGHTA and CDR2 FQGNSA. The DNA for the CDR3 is TGTGCCAGCAGCTTACGGTACGGGGGTGAATGGGAGCAGTACTTC. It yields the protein CASSLRYGGEWEQYF.

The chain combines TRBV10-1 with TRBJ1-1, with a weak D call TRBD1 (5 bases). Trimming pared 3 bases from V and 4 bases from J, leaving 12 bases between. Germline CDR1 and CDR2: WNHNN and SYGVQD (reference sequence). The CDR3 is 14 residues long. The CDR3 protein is CASSDRGSGTEAFF. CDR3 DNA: TGCGCCAGCAGTGACCGGGGGTCGGGCACTGAAGCTTTCTTT.

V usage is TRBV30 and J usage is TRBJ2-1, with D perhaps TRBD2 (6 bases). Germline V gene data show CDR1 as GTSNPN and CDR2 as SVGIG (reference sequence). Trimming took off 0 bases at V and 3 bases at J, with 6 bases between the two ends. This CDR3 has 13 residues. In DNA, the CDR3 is TGTGCCTGGAGTGTGCGGGGCTACAATGAGCAGTTCTTC. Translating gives CAWSVRGYNEQFF.

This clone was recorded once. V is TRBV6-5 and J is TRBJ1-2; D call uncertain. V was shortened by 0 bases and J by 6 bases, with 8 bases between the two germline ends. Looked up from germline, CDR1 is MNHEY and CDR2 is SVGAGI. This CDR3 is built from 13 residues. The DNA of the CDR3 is TGTGCCAGCAGTTACTCGTACCAGAATGGCTACACCTTC. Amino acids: CASSYSYQNGYTF.

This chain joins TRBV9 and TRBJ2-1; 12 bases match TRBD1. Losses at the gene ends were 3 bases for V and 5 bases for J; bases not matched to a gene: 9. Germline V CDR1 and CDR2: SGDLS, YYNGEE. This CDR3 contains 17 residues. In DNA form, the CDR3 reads TGTGCCAGCAGCGAACGCCCGGGACAGGGGGCGGACAATGAGCAGTTCTTC. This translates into CASSERPGQGADNEQFF.

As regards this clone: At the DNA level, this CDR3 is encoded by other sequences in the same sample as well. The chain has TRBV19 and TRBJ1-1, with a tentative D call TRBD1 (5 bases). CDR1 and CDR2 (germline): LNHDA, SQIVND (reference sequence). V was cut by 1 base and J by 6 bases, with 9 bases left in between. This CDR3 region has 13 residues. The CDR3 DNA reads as TGTGCCAGTAGTATAGGGCAGGGCGCTGAAGCTTTCTTT. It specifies CASSIGQGAEAFF.

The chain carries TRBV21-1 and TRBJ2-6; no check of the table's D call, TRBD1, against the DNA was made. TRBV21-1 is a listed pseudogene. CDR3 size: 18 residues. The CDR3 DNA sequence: TGTGCCAGCAGCACTCCGGGACAGGGGGAATCTGGGGCCAACGTCCTGACTTTC. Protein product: CASSTPGQGESGANVLTF.

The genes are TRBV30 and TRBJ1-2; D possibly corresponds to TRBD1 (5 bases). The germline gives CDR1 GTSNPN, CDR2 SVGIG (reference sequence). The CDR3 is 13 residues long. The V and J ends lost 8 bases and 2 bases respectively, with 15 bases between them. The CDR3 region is CARTRQSNYGYTF. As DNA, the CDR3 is TGTGCCCGAACTCGACAGTCCAACTATGGCTACACCTTC.

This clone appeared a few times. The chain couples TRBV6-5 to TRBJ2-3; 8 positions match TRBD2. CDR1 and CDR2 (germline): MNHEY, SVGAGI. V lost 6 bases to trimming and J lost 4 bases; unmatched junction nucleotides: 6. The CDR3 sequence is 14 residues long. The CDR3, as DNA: TGTGCCAGCAGGATCGGACTAGCTCCAGATACGCAGTATTTT. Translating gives CASRIGLAPDTQYF.

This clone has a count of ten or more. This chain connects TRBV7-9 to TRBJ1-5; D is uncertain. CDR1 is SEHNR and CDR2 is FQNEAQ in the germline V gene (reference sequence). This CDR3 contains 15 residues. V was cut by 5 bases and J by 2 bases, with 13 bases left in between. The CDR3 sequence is CASSQAGGGNQPQHF. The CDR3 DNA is TGTGCCAGCAGCCAAGCCGGTGGTGGCAATCAGCCCCAGCATTTT.

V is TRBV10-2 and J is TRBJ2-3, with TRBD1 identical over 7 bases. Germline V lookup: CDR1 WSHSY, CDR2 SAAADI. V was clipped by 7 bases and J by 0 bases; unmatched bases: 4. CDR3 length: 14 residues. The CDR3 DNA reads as TGCGCCAGCACCTCAGGGGGAAGCACAGATACGCAGTATTTT. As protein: CASTSGGSTDTQYF.